This T cell receptor beta chain emerged from a study of blood T cell repertoires in COVID-19. The wider study: Specimens from acute and convalescent COVID-19 originated in the United States, Italy and Spain. Sources were T cells, B-cell-depleted T cells, or PBMCs; the material itself was cDNA or gDNA.

This CDR3 comprises 16 residues. V shed 4 bases, J shed 3 bases, and the junction held 9 bases outside the gene matches. Germline V gene sequence: CDR1 SGHNT, CDR2 YYREEE (reference sequence). In the authors' workflow: Using reference gene primer amplification, nucleated cell counts were estimated. Assay used: immunoSEQ multiplex PCR; TCRdb lists only in-frame clones, some missing. The V and J calls and clone size are taken from that table; D and trimming were inferred from the DNA. The profile shows more than 90,000 clones, 75% to 90% of them singletons. This TCR was sampled from a woman between 70 and 85 years old with active or convalescent COVID-19. This sequence joins TRBV5-4 and TRBJ2-1; 8 bases map to TRBD2. Sequences were obtained from peripheral blood. This chain's CDR3 is CASSQKLAEGYNEQFF. The CDR3 DNA sequence: TGTGCCAGCAGCCAGAAACTAGCGGAAGGCTACAATGAGCAGTTCTTC. Combining the CDR3 with reference TRBV5-4 and TRBJ2-1 gives the whole variable domain ETGVTQSPTHLIKTRGQQVTLRCSSQSGHNTVSWYQQALGQGPQFIFQYYREEENGRGNFPPRFSGLQFPNYSSELNVNALELDDSALYLCASSQKLAEGYNEQFFGPGTRLTVL.